This TCR beta chain was recorded in a study of T cell repertoires in cytomegalovirus infection. Overall study: CMV epitopes used comprised recently identified HLA-C-restricted ones and well-studied HLA-B-restricted ones. CMV infection together with matching HLA type was indicated by public TCR beta signatures. Study-wide points: It was HLA-C-restricted CMV-specific TCR beta clonotypes that dominated the response ex vivo.

The sample holds many counts of this clonotype. Its target is not known. The germline CDR1 and CDR2 sequences are SGHTA and FQGNSA. Trimming cost V 8 bases and J 4 bases, with 10 bases left between them. The CDR3 consists of 12 residues. TCRdb re-called the reads through MiXCR, storing one row per CDR3 protein. The data hold under 850,000 distinct CDR3 sequences, with around 35% observed a single time. The sequence came from a human donor in good health (CMV status not recorded). Some clones in this sample may be carry-over from other donors' samples. The chain employs TRBV7-2 and TRBJ2-3, with D possibly TRBD2 on 5 matching bases. Source: cultured PBMCs, taken from culture after CMV antigen stimulation. CDR3 amino acids: CASGWRADTQYF. The CDR3 DNA sequence: TGTGCCAGCGGTTGGCGGGCAGATACGCAGTATTTT.